The present TCR beta chain was sequenced within a study of T cells after yellow fever vaccination. TCRdb re-derived calls from the 5' RACE reads in MiXCR, one entry per CDR3 protein. The sample has 450,000 to 550,000 distinct CDR3 sequences, roughly 21% seen once. V dropped 7 bases and J dropped 1; count of bases not matched to a gene: 10. The CDR3 contains 18 residues. Regarding the study as a whole: Researchers noted that a small share of clonotypes showed up in both CD4 and CD8 compartments. Researchers cautioned that FACS-sorted repertoires could harbor abundant clonotypes contaminating from the bulk population.

Concerning this clonotype itself: What it binds is not known.

Sequenced material: PBMCs, taken 15 days after the yellow fever booster vaccination. The sequence came from a man aged 25-45 years who received the YFV17D yellow fever vaccine. V is TRBV12-3 or TRBV12-4 and J is TRBJ2-3; 14 nucleotides match TRBD2. CDR3 loop: CASNPGTSGRGGTDTQYF. DNA for the CDR3: TGTGCCAGCAACCCCGGGACTAGCGGGAGAGGGGGCACAGATACGCAGTATTTT.